The clone carrying this TCR beta chain came up many times. This CDR3 contains 17 residues. Losses at the gene ends were 5 bases for V and 0 bases for J; bases not matched to a gene: 12. The germline CDR1 and CDR2 sequences are DFQATT and SNEGSKA (reference sequence). The lymph nodes were axillary draining lymph nodes from breast cancer patients. MiXCR was run by TCRdb on the multiplex PCR reads, yielding one entry per CDR3 protein. Here the sample spans some 170,000 distinct CDR3 sequences, 33% being singletons. The entry originates in a study of breast tumors, draining lymph nodes, adjacent tissues. The sequence was collected from a female donor with breast cancer. Some clones in this sample may be carry-over from other donors' samples. The chain joins TRBV20-1 to TRBJ2-7; 11 bases are a match to TRBD2. Sequenced material: axillary lymph node tissue. The CDR3 is CSAGGGGLAVSSYEQYF. The CDR3 DNA reads as TGCAGTGCTGGAGGGGGGGGACTAGCGGTAAGCTCCTACGAGCAGTACTTC.